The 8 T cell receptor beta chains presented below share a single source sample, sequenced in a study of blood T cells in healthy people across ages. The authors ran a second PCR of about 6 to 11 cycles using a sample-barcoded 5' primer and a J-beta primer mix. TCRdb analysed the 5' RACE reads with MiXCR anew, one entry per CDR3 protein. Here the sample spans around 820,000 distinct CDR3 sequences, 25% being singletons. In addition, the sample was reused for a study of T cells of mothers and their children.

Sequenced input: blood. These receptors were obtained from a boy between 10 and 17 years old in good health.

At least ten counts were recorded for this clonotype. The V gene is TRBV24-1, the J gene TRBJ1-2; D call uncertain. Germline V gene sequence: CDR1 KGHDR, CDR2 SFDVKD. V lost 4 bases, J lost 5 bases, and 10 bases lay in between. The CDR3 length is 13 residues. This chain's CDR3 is CATSEVVDYGYTF. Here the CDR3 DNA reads TGTGCCACCAGTGAAGTCGTTGATTATGGCTACACCTTC.

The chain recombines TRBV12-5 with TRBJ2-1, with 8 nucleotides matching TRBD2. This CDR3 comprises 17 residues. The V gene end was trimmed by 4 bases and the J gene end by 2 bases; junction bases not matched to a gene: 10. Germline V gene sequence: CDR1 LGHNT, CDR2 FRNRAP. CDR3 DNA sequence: TGTGCTAGTGGTTCGATAGCAGCGGGGGCAACCTACAATGAGCAGTTCTTC. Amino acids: CASGSIAAGATYNEQFF. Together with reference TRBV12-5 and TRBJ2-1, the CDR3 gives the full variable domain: DARVTQTPRHKVTEMGQEVTMRCQPILGHNTVFWYRQTMMQGLELLAYFRNRAPLDDSGMPKDRFSAEMPDATLATLKIQPSEPRDSAVYFCASGSIAAGATYNEQFFGPGTRLTVL.

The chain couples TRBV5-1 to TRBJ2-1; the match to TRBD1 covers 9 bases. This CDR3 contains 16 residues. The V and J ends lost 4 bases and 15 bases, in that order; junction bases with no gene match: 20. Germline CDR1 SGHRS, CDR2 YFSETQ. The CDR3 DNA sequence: TGCGCCAGCAGCCATCAAGACAGGGGGAGGCCAGAGGCTCCGTTCTTC. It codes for CASSHQDRGRPEAPFF.

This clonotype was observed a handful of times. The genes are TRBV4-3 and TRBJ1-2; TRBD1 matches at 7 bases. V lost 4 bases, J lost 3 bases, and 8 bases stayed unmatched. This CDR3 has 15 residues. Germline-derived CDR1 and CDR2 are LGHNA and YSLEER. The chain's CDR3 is CASSPRQGSYYGYTF. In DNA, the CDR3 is TGCGCCAGCAGCCCGCGACAGGGCTCATACTATGGCTACACCTTC.

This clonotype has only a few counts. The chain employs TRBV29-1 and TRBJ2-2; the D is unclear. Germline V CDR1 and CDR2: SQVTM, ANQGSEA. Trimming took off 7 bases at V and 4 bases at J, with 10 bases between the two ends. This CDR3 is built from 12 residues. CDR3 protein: CSAELATGELFF. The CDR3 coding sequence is TGCAGCGCCGAGTTGGCCACCGGGGAGCTGTTTTTT.

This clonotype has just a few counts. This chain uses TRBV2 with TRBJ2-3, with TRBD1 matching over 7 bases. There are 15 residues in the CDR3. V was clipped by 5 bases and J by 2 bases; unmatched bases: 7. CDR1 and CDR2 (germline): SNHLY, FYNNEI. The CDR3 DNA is TGTGCCAGCAGTATGGGGACAGACAACACAGATACGCAGTATTTT. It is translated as CASSMGTDNTDTQYF. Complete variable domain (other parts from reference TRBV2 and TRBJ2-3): EPEVTQTPSHQVTQMGQEVILRCVPISNHLYFYWYRQILGQKVEFLVSFYNNEISEKSEIFDDQFSVERPDGSNFTLKIRSTKLEDSAMYFCASSMGTDNTDTQYFGPGTRLTVL.

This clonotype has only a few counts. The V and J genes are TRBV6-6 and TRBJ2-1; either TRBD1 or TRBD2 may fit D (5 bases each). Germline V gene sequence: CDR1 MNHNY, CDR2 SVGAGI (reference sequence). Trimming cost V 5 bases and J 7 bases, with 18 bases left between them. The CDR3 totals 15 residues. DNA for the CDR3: TGTGCCAGCAGTACGAGGGGAGTTCAGGGTAATGAGCAGTTCTTC. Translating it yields CASSTRGVQGNEQFF.

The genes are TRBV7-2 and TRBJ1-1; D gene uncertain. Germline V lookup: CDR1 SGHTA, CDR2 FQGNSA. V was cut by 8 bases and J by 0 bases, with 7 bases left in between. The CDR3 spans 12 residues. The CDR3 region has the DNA TGTGCCAGCGGATTCCTGAACACTGAAGCTTTCTTT. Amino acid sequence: CASGFLNTEAFF. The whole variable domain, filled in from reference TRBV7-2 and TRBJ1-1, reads GAGVSQSPSNKVTEKGKDVELRCDPISGHTALYWYRQSLGQGLEFLIYFQGNSAPDKSGLPSDRFSAERTGGSVSTLTIQRTQQEDSAVYLCASGFLNTEAFFGQGTRLTVV.